This T cell receptor beta chain was recorded in a study of post-analysis software for immune sequencing data. Deletions cut 4 bases from V and 1 base from J, with 11 bases between. The CDR3 sequence is 13 residues long. Germline loops: CDR1 DFQATT, CDR2 SNEGSKA (reference sequence). This clonotype was counted between two and nine times. Its antigen is unidentified. A much larger clone is a single base away; this may be a read error. Findings and limits, study-wide: A few TRBV segments (TRBV5-6, TRBV5-1 and TRBV20-1 among them) occurred more frequently in patients than in controls. By F measure, samples from a shared preparation batch strongly co-clustered. Among multiple sclerosis patients, normalized Chao1 diversity was significantly below that of controls.

TCR beta libraries were prepared from cDNA with unique molecular identifiers. TCRdb reprocessed the PCR reads with MiXCR, giving one entry per CDR3 protein. The data contain roughly 730,000 distinct CDR3 sequences, roughly 30% of them singletons. The rearrangement joins TRBV20-1 to TRBJ2-7; D is uncertain. The sequence was collected from a girl under 18 with multiple sclerosis. Sequencing input: blood. The CDR3 DNA is TGCAGTGCTACCTCAGGTCCATCCTACGAGCAGTACTTC. Translated: CSATSGPSYEQYF.